Detailed here is one TCR beta chain. The antigen remains unidentified. Profiled with immunoSEQ multiplex PCR; TCRdb holds only in-frame clones, not every one. The data hold roughly 60,000 clones, with 90% to 97% observed a single time. The donors were part of the approximately 120-subject validation cohort, which stood apart from the roughly 680-subject first cohort. Germline lookup yields CDR1 SNHLY and CDR2 FYNNEI. The CDR3 is made up of 11 amino acids. V dropped 10 bases and J dropped 6 bases, with 9 bases sitting between them. The data were obtained in a study of cytomegalovirus exposure and HLA in healthy donors. Broader study findings: According to the study, around 160 TCR beta chains were cytomegalovirus-associated.

V and J are TRBV2 and TRBJ2-2, with a weak D call TRBD1 (5 bases). This TCR was recovered from a man aged 18 to 30 in good health and CMV-seronegative. Material for sequencing was PBMCs. CDR3 nucleotide sequence: TGTGCCACCAAGGGGCCCGGGGAGCTGTTTTTT. Translating it yields CATKGPGELFF.